This T cell receptor (beta chain) was sequenced in a study of OX40 agonist ivuxolimab in advanced cancers. As concerns this clone: Its antigen is unknown.

After removal of 5 bases from V and 4 bases from J, the junction contained 6 bases not matched to a gene. Germline V gene lookup returns CDR1 SQVTM and CDR2 ANQGSEA. There are 13 residues in the CDR3. Study conclusions and caveats: Some patients who did not respond also had low normalized T-cell clonal expansion.

The repertoire was sequenced with immunoSEQ multiplex PCR; TCRdb's copy has only in-frame clones and lacks some. The profile covers some 94,000 clones, with approximately 94% appearing a single time and 2% to 2.5% taken by the ten largest. Sequenced here: CD4+ or CD8+ T cells sorted from blood, sampled in a trial of the OX40 agonist ivuxolimab. The chain carries TRBV29-1 and TRBJ2-7; 9 bases agree with TRBD1. This receptor was taken from an adult with an advanced solid tumor such as melanoma, head and neck, liver or kidney cancer. CDR3 nucleotides: TGCAGCGTTACAGGACAGGGGAATTACGAGCAGTACTTC. Translation gives CSVTGQGNYEQYF.